Listed here are 25 T cell receptor beta chains from one sample, sequenced in a study of blood T cell repertoires in COVID-19. Profiling relied on immunoSEQ multiplex PCR, and the TCRdb table lists in-frame clones only, not all of them. This sample has under 200,000 clones, with roughly 85% found just once. Sequenced input: peripheral blood. These receptors all stem from a woman aged 25 to 45 with acute or convalescent COVID-19.

The rearrangement joins TRBV11-2 to TRBJ1-2; 10 bases agree with TRBD1. The trim removed 5 bases at V and 7 bases at J, leaving 7 bases unmatched. The CDR3 spans 14 residues. The germline CDR1 and CDR2 sequences are SGHAT and FQNNGV. As DNA, the CDR3 is TGTGCCAGCAGCCAGGGACAGGGGAGGGGTGGCTACACCTTC. Residues: CASSQGQGRGGYTF. The whole variable domain, remainder taken from reference TRBV11-2 and TRBJ1-2, is EAGVAQSPRYKIIEKRQSVAFWCNPISGHATLYWYQQILGQGPKLLIQFQNNGVVDDSQLPKDRFSAERLKGVDSTLKIQPAKLEDSAVYLCASSQGQGRGGYTFGSGTRLTVV.

J is TRBJ2-5 and V is TRBV28, with TRBD1 as a possible D gene (8 bases). This CDR3 region has 17 residues. CDR1 is MDHEN and CDR2 is SYDVKM in the germline V gene. V gave up 2 bases and J gave up 5 bases, with 21 bases separating them. CDR3 residues: CASSLPGRDRRVETQYF. As DNA, the CDR3 is TGTGCCAGCAGTTTACCGGGGAGGGACAGGCGGGTGGAGACCCAGTACTTC.

The chain has TRBV9 and TRBJ2-3; 8 bases match TRBD1. Germline loops: CDR1 SGDLS, CDR2 YYNGEE. The trim removed 3 bases at V and 3 bases at J, leaving 6 bases unmatched. The CDR3 contains 15 residues. Here the CDR3 reads CASSATGVRTDTQYF. CDR3 DNA: TGTGCCAGCAGCGCGACAGGGGTTAGGACAGATACGCAGTATTTT.

The CDR3 reads CASSYVDSSYGYTF. CDR3 bases: TGCGCCAGCAGCTACGTGGACAGCAGCTATGGCTACACCTTC. The V gene is TRBV5-1, the J gene TRBJ1-2, with D possibly matching TRBD1 (6 bases). This CDR3 spans 14 amino acids. The germline gives CDR1 SGHRS, CDR2 YFSETQ. V was pared by 3 bases and J by 4 bases, with 13 bases between.

The rearrangement uses TRBV7-2 and TRBJ1-4, with D tentatively TRBD1 (6 bases). The CDR3 runs 17 residues. The V gene's germline CDR1 is SGHTA and CDR2 FQGNSA. Trimming stripped 3 bases from V and 2 bases from J, with 16 bases between. In nucleotides, the CDR3 is TGTGCCAGCAGCTTTAGGATAGGGGGTTCGACTAATGAAAAACTGTTTTTT. This translates into CASSFRIGGSTNEKLFF.

This clone was picked up a small number of times. The rearrangement joins TRBV7-2 to TRBJ1-4; 12 positions agree with TRBD1. The CDR3 spans 16 residues. Looked up from germline, CDR1 is SGHTA and CDR2 is FQGNSA. V was clipped by 1 base and J by 6 bases; unmatched bases: 3. The CDR3 region has the DNA TGTGCCAGCAGCTTAGGGGGGACAGGGGGCGATGAAAAACTGTTTTTT. This encodes CASSLGGTGGDEKLFF.

The chain combines TRBV9 with TRBJ1-1; D uncertain. In germline, CDR1 is SGDLS, CDR2 YYNGEE. The CDR3 totals 11 residues. Trimming removed 4 bases at V and 5 bases at J, with 6 bases between. CDR3 residues: CASSPGTEAFF. The DNA for the CDR3 is TGTGCCAGCAGCCCCGGGACTGAAGCTTTCTTT.

The chain has TRBV5-4 and TRBJ2-3; D not resolved. There are 16 residues in the CDR3. CDR1 is SGHNT and CDR2 is YYREEE in the germline V gene (reference sequence). The ends were cut back, 5 bases at V and 3 bases at J, with 19 bases in the middle. The CDR3: CASSSRSRFGTDTQYF. The CDR3 bases are TGTGCCAGCAGTTCGAGGTCTAGGTTCGGAACAGATACGCAGTATTTT.

This clone has only one observation. The chain has TRBV7-2 and TRBJ1-3; D gene unclear. Trimming removed 8 bases from V and 0 bases from J, with 5 bases in between. CDR3 length: 12 residues. Germline CDR1 reads SGHTA; CDR2 reads FQGNSA. CDR3 nucleotide sequence: TGTGCCAGCCGGGGCTCTGGAAACACCATATATTTT. Residues: CASRGSGNTIYF.

This clone has ten or more counts. The chain employs TRBV7-6 and TRBJ2-7; D may be TRBD2 (6 bases). Looked up from germline, CDR1 is SGHVS and CDR2 is FNYEAQ. This CDR3 has 13 amino acids. The V and J ends lost 5 bases and 2 bases respectively, with 10 bases between them. In nucleotides, the CDR3 is TGTGCCAGCAGCCTCCGGGAGACCTACGAGCAGTACTTC. This gives the protein CASSLRETYEQYF.

The chain links TRBV7-2 to TRBJ1-2, with 10 bases that match TRBD1. Germline-derived CDR1 and CDR2 are SGHTA and FQGNSA. This CDR3 region has 15 residues. V lost 5 bases, J lost 4 bases, and 7 bases stayed unmatched. The CDR3 DNA follows: TGTGCCAGCAGCCCCGGACAGGGGGAGGTCTATGGCTACACCTTC. Its protein is CASSPGQGEVYGYTF.

The chain has TRBV15 and TRBJ2-1; D not resolved. Germline CDR1 and CDR2: LNHNV and YYDKDF (reference sequence). The CDR3 has 14 amino acids. Deletions cut 0 bases from V and 10 bases from J, with 13 bases between. The CDR3: CATSRDTQRREQFF. The CDR3, as DNA: TGTGCCACCAGCAGAGATACCCAGCGTCGCGAGCAGTTCTTC.

The rearrangement links TRBV10-3 to TRBJ2-3, with D possibly TRBD2 on 7 matching bases. Trimming shortened V by 4 bases and J by 1 base, and 15 bases separated the two germline ends. This CDR3 contains 16 residues. Germline assignment: CDR1 ENHRY and CDR2 SYGVKD. The CDR3 sequence is CAISGTAGWGTDTQYF. CDR3 in DNA: TGTGCCATCAGTGGGACAGCGGGATGGGGCACAGATACGCAGTATTTT.

The V and J genes are TRBV7-3 and TRBJ2-3, with 8 bases fitting TRBD2. V was pared by 1 base and J by 4 bases, with 1 base of the junction left unmatched. Germline V gene data show CDR1 as SGHTA and CDR2 as FQGTGA. This CDR3 is built from 14 residues. CDR3 coding DNA: TGTGCCAGCAGCTTAAGGCGGGGGGCAGATACGCAGTATTTT. It yields the protein CASSLRRGADTQYF. The complete variable domain, with remaining parts taken from reference TRBV7-3 and TRBJ2-3, reads GAGVSQTPSNKVTEKGKYVELRCDPISGHTALYWYRQSLGQGPEFLIYFQGTGAADDSGLPNDRFFAVRPEGSVSTLKIQRTERGDSAVYLCASSLRRGADTQYFGPGTRLTVL.

This chain joins TRBV3-1 (or the pseudogene TRBV3-2) and TRBJ1-3; TRBD1 might be the D (5 bases). This CDR3 spans 14 amino acids. The V end lost 1 base, the J end lost 4 bases, and 8 bases lay between the germline ends. Germline V gene sequence: CDR1 LGHDT, CDR2 YNNKEL (reference sequence). The CDR3 protein is CASSQGQSGNTIYF. The CDR3 nucleotides read TGTGCCAGCAGCCAAGGACAGTCAGGAAACACCATATATTTT.

The chain combines TRBV7-6 with TRBJ2-7; 8 positions agree with TRBD1. Germline CDR1 and CDR2: SGHVS and FNYEAQ. V lost 5 bases and J lost 4; bases outside the gene matches: 10. CDR3 size: 15 residues. This CDR3 is CASSPTGQGKYEQYF. The CDR3 DNA reads as TGTGCCAGCAGCCCAACTGGACAGGGCAAATACGAGCAGTACTTC. Full variable domain (missing parts from reference TRBV7-6 and TRBJ2-7): GAGVSQSPRYKVTKRGQDVALRCDPISGHVSLYWYRQALGQGPEFLTYFNYEAQQDKSGLPNDRFSAERPEGSISTLTIQRTEQRDSAMYRCASSPTGQGKYEQYFGPGTRLTVT.

J is TRBJ1-2 and V is TRBV30; D uncertain. Germline V gives CDR1 GTSNPN, CDR2 SVGIG (reference sequence). Trimming cost V 1 base and J 5 bases, with 8 bases left between them. The CDR3 contains 12 residues. The CDR3 is CAWSAGEYGYTF. In nucleotides, the CDR3 is TGTGCCTGGAGTGCAGGCGAGTATGGCTACACCTTC.

The CDR3 region is CASSRHGGYTF. DNA of the CDR3: TGTGCCAGTAGTAGACATGGTGGCTACACCTTC. The genes are TRBV19 and TRBJ1-2; no definite D call. The V gene's germline CDR1 is LNHDA and CDR2 SQIVND (reference sequence). The V end was cut by 4 bases, the J end by 7 bases, with 7 bases between. This CDR3 region has 11 residues.

This chain connects TRBV29-1 to TRBJ2-7; weak D call: TRBD2 (6 bases). Trimming left V 7 bases short and J 0 bases short, with 19 bases between. The CDR3 has 15 residues. Germline-derived CDR1 and CDR2 are SQVTM and ANQGSEA. CDR3 in DNA: TGCAGCGCCTTCGGAGGGACTGGGAGCTCCTACGAGCAGTACTTC. As protein: CSAFGGTGSSYEQYF.

The chain carries TRBV11-1 and TRBJ2-7; D not resolved. Trimming took 5 bases from V and 3 from J, leaving 11 bases between them. The CDR3 is 13 residues long. Germline V gene sequence: CDR1 SGHAT, CDR2 FQDESV (reference sequence). The CDR3 DNA reads as TGTGCCAGCAGCGCTACTCTCGGCTACGAGCAGTACTTC. This codes for CASSATLGYEQYF.

This clone was recorded once. V is TRBV28 and J is TRBJ1-3; D perhaps matches TRBD1 (5 bases). V gave up 4 bases and J gave up 0 bases, with 19 bases separating them. This CDR3 is 18 amino acids long. Germline V gives CDR1 MDHEN, CDR2 SYDVKM. CDR3 residues: CASSSPQGLFTSGNTIYF. In DNA form, the CDR3 reads TGTGCCAGCAGTTCCCCCCAGGGACTGTTTACCTCTGGAAACACCATATATTTT.

This chain links TRBV9 with TRBJ2-3, with a weak D call TRBD2 (6 bases). V lost 0 bases, J lost 2 bases, and 16 bases lay in between. This CDR3 has 17 residues. Per germline, CDR1 SGDLS and CDR2 YYNGEE. DNA for the CDR3: TGTGCCAGCAGCGTAGATTTGGCGGGGACGCCCACAGATACGCAGTATTTT. Residues: CASSVDLAGTPTDTQYF.

This chain joins TRBV18 and TRBJ2-3, with 13 nucleotides matching TRBD2. In germline, CDR1 is KGHSH, CDR2 LQKENI. The CDR3 totals 17 residues. J was trimmed by 4 bases and V by 4 bases; bases with no gene match: 8. The CDR3, as DNA: TGTGCCAGCTCACGCGGACCTGGGACTAGCGGGGCAGATACGCAGTATTTT. It yields the protein CASSRGPGTSGADTQYF.

The J gene is TRBJ2-1, the V gene TRBV3-1 (or the pseudogene TRBV3-2); 8 bases are shared with TRBD2. The CDR3 spans 15 residues. Losses at the gene ends were 3 bases for V and 7 bases for J; bases not matched to a gene: 8. Germline V gene data show CDR1 as LGHDT and CDR2 as YNNKEL (reference sequence). CDR3 residues: CASSQWSGSMNEQFF. The CDR3 DNA is TGTGCCAGCAGCCAGTGGAGCGGGAGTATGAATGAGCAGTTCTTC.

The chain recombines TRBV10-1 with TRBJ1-6; 9 bases match TRBD1. The germline V gene encodes CDR1 WNHNN and CDR2 SYGVQD (reference sequence). Trimming took 11 bases from V and 10 from J; bases not matched to a gene: 6. The CDR3 runs to 12 residues. The CDR3 sequence: CAGGQGLSPLHF. The DNA for the CDR3 is TGCGCCGGGGGACAGGGACTGTCACCCCTCCACTTT.